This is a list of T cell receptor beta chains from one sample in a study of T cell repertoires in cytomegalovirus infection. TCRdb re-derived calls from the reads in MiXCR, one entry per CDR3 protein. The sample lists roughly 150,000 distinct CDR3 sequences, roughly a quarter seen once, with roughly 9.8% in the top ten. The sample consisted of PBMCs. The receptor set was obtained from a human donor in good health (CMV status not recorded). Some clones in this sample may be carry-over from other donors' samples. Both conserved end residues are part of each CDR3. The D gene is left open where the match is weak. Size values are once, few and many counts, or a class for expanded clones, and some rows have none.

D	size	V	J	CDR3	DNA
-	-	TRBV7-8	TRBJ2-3	CASSPAGDTQYF	TGTGCCAGCAGTCCAGCAGGGGATACGCAGTATTTT
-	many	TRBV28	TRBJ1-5	CASRVGTQPQHF	TGTGCCAGCAGAGTAGGGACTCAGCCCCAGCATTTT
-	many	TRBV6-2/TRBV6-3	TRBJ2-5	CASSLPPETQYF	TGTGCCAGCAGCCTCCCGCCGGAGACCCAGTACTTC
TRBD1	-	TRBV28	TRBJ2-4	CASSFVRDSKSKNIQYF	TGTGCCAGCAGTTTCGTGAGGGACAGTAAATCCAAAAACATTCAGTACTTC
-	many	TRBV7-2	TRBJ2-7	CASSYARDEQYF	TGTGCCAGCAGCTACGCAAGGGACGAGCAGTACTTC
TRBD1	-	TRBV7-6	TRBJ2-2	CASRVRGHGTGELFF	TGTGCCAGCAGGGTCAGGGGGCACGGAACCGGGGAGCTGTTTTTT
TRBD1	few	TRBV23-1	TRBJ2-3	CASSLTPGQGFTDTQYF	TGCGCCAGCAGTCTCACTCCGGGACAGGGGTTCACAGATACGCAGTATTTT
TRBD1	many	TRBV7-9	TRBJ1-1	CASSLVGTDGEAFF	TGTGCCAGCAGCTTAGTCGGGACAGATGGTGAAGCTTTCTTT
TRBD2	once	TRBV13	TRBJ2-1	CASSLNGGGINEQFF	TGTGCCAGCAGCTTAAATGGCGGGGGTATAAATGAGCAGTTCTTC
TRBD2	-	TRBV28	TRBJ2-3	CASSFFLAGTYTDTQYF	TGTGCCAGCAGTTTTTTCCTAGCGGGGACCTACACAGATACGCAGTATTTT
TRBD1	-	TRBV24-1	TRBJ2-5	CATSDLSVGTAQETQYF	TGTGCCACCAGTGATTTGAGTGTGGGGACAGCTCAAGAGACCCAGTACTTC
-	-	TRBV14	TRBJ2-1	CASSPWRGNEQFF	TGTGCCAGCAGCCCCTGGCGGGGAAATGAGCAGTTCTTC
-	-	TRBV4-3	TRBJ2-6	CASSQNDRLVSGANVLTF	TGCGCCAGCAGCCAAAACGACAGGCTGGTCTCTGGGGCCAACGTCCTGACTTTC
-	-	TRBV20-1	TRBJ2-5	CSASGDTRAEETQYF	TGCAGTGCTAGTGGAGACACCCGGGCCGAGGAGACCCAGTACTTC
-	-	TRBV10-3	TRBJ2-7	CAISSDSSYEQYF	TGTGCCATCAGTTCAGACAGCTCCTACGAGCAGTACTTC
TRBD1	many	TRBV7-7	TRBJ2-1	CASSPTGGNEQFF	TGTGCTAGCAGCCCGACAGGGGGTAATGAGCAGTTCTTC
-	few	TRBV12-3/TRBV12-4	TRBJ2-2	CASSLIYPSVPGELFF	TGTGCCAGCAGTTTAATATATCCTAGCGTCCCCGGGGAGCTGTTTTTT
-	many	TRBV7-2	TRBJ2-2	CASTPQGTGELFF	TGTGCCAGCACGCCCCAGGGCACCGGGGAGCTGTTTTTT
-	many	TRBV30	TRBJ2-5	CAWSGEEETQYF	TGTGCCTGGAGTGGCGAAGAAGAGACCCAGTACTTC
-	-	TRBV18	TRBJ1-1	CASSPIGLWTEAFF	TGTGCCAGCTCACCAATCGGGCTCTGGACTGAAGCTTTCTTT
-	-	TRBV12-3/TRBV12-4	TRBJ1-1	CASSFQGRNTEAFF	TGTGCCAGCAGTTTTCAGGGGAGAAACACTGAAGCTTTCTTT
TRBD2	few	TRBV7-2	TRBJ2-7	CASSPRSGGTYEQYF	TGTGCCAGCAGCCCACGAAGCGGGGGGACCTACGAGCAGTACTTC
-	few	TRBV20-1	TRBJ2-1	CSARAALEQFF	TGCAGTGCTAGGGCGGCGCTTGAGCAGTTCTTC
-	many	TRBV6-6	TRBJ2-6	CASMWGANVLTF	TGTGCCAGCATGTGGGGGGCCAACGTCCTGACTTTC
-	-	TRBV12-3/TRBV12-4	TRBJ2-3	CASTPVEGGTQYF	TGTGCCAGCACCCCGGTAGAGGGGGGTACGCAGTATTTT
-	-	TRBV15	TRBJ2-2	CATSNENPNTGELFF	TGTGCCACCAGCAATGAGAACCCGAACACCGGGGAGCTGTTTTTT
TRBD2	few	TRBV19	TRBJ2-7	CASKVIAGGQDEQYF	TGTGCCAGTAAAGTAATAGCGGGAGGGCAGGACGAGCAGTACTTC
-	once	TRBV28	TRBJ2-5	CASSLLLVVETQYF	TGTGCCAGCAGTTTATTACTAGTCGTGGAGACCCAGTACTTC
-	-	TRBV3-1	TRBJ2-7	CASSQWGGLYEQYF	TGTGCCAGCAGCCAGTGGGGGGGCCTCTACGAGCAGTACTTC
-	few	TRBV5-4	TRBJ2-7	CASSSNAGSRHEQYF	TGTGCCAGCAGCTCTAATGCAGGGAGTCGGCACGAGCAGTACTTC
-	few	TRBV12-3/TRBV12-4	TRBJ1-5	CASSLAYQPQHF	TGTGCCAGCAGTTTGGCCTATCAGCCCCAGCATTTT
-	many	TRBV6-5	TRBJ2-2	CASSRRLDLGELFF	TGTGCCAGCAGTCGGCGACTAGATCTCGGGGAGCTGTTTTTT
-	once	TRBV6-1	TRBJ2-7	CASSSLRVGEQYF	TGTGCCAGCAGTTCTCTCCGGGTGGGCGAGCAGTACTTC
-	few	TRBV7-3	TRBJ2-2	CASSLGDTGELFF	TGTGCCAGCAGCTTGGGGGACACCGGGGAGCTGTTTTTT
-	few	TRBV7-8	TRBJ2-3	CASSLALLARDTQYF	TGTGCCAGCAGCTTAGCGTTACTAGCAAGAGATACGCAGTATTTT
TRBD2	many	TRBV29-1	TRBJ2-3	CSVVAGGIMDTDTQYF	TGCAGCGTTGTAGCGGGTGGGATTATGGACACAGATACGCAGTATTTT
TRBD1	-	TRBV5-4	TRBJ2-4	CASSLEGQGTKNIQYF	TGTGCCAGCAGCTTGGAGGGACAGGGTACCAAAAACATTCAGTACTTC
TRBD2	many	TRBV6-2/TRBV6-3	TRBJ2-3	CASSYDSGGGTDTQYF	TGTGCCAGCAGTTACGATTCGGGAGGAGGCACAGATACGCAGTATTTT
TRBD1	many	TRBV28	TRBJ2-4	CASSSTQGVENIQYF	TGTGCCAGCAGTTCAACCCAGGGGGTGGAGAACATTCAGTACTTC
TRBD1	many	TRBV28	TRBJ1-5	CASSLFGQGQQPQHF	TGTGCCAGCAGTTTATTCGGACAGGGGCAACAGCCCCAGCATTTT
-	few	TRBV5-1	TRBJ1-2	CASSLAEYRVGDGYTF	TGCGCCAGCAGCTTGGCGGAATACAGGGTTGGGGATGGCTACACCTTC
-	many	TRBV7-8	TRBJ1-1	CASSPPGRNTEAFF	TGTGCCAGCAGCCCTCCAGGGCGGAACACTGAAGCTTTCTTT
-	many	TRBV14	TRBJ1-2	CASSQWGYGYTF	TGTGCCAGCAGCCAATGGGGGTATGGCTACACCTTC
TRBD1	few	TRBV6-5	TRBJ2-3	CASSSDRRGTDTQYF	TGTGCCAGCAGTTCGGACAGGCGGGGCACAGATACGCAGTATTTT